The next 27 T cell receptor beta chains were all read from a single sample in a study of blood T cell repertoires in COVID-19 (dated by TCRdb to about 2020). Library generation was performed with the immunoSEQ multiplex PCR assay. TCRdb re-hosts the immuneACCESS table, in-frame sequences only. Its copies lack some clones; in the studies checked, an unresolved V gene accounts for under half of them, and the cause for the rest is not known. In this sample the table shows about 300,000 clones, approximately 90% of which occur a single time. More than 9% of the sample is in the top ten clones. What was sequenced was PBMCs or T cells enriched from blood (not recorded which). Every receptor here comes from a young woman who had recovered from COVID-19.

This chain uses TRBV28 with TRBJ1-4; 9 nucleotides match TRBD1. The CDR3 runs to 16 residues. The germline V gene encodes CDR1 MDHEN and CDR2 SYDVKM. The V segment lost 4 bases and the J segment 8 bases; nucleotides outside the gene matches: 11. The CDR3 DNA reads TGTGCCAGCAGTTACCCCTCAGGGACAGGGTCGGAAAAACTGTTTTTT. This sequence encodes CASSYPSGTGSEKLFF. Supplemented by reference TRBV28 and TRBJ1-4, the full variable domain reads DVKVTQSSRYLVKRTGEKVFLECVQDMDHENMFWYRQDPGLGLRLIYFSYDVKMKEKGDIPEGYSVSREKKERFSLILESASTNQTSMYLCASSYPSGTGSEKLFFGSGTQLSVL.

The chain carries TRBV2 and TRBJ2-7; weak D call: TRBD1 (5 bases). CDR1 SNHLY and CDR2 FYNNEI come from the germline V gene. V lost 8 bases, J lost 2 bases, and 10 bases lay in between. This CDR3 has 12 amino acids. This CDR3 is CASVRGTYEQYF. The DNA of the CDR3 is TGTGCCAGCGTAAGGGGCACCTACGAGCAGTACTTC.

J is TRBJ1-1 and V is TRBV27; a possible D gene is TRBD1 (6 bases). Looked up from germline, CDR1 is MNHEY and CDR2 is SMNVEV (reference sequence). This CDR3 has 13 amino acids. V shed 8 bases and J shed 4 bases, with 14 bases lying between them. CDR3 amino acids: CASWAGAITEAFF. DNA for the CDR3: TGTGCCAGCTGGGCAGGGGCGATCACTGAAGCTTTCTTT.

This clone was observed a few times. V is TRBV18 and J is TRBJ2-7; tentatively, D is TRBD1 (6 bases). CDR1 and CDR2 (germline): KGHSH, LQKENI. The ends were cut back, 5 bases at V and 0 bases at J, with 17 bases in the middle. CDR3 length equals 16 residues. CDR3 protein: CASSSRQEIFSYEQYF. CDR3 nucleotides: TGTGCCAGCTCATCACGACAGGAGATTTTCTCCTACGAGCAGTACTTC. The whole variable domain, filled in from reference TRBV18 and TRBJ2-7, reads NAGVMQNPRHLVRRRGQEARLRCSPMKGHSHVYWYRQLPEEGLKFMVYLQKENIIDESGMPKERFSAEFPKEGPSILRIQQVVRGDSAAYFCASSSRQEIFSYEQYFGPGTRLTVT.

This clone appeared a single time. The chain combines TRBV14 with TRBJ2-7; D not certain. V lost 1 base and J lost 0, with 4 bases in between. The CDR3 has 13 residues. The germline V gene encodes CDR1 SGHDN and CDR2 FVKESK. The CDR3 here is CASSQAHSYEQYF. CDR3 DNA sequence: TGTGCCAGCAGCCAAGCACACTCCTACGAGCAGTACTTC.

Turning to this clone: The sample contains more than one DNA sequence encoding this CDR3. The chain recombines TRBV19 with TRBJ2-2; TRBD2 agrees at 12 bases. The length of the CDR3 is 15 residues. Losses at the gene ends were 2 bases for V and 5 bases for J; bases not matched to a gene: 0. Germline V lookup: CDR1 LNHDA, CDR2 SQIVND (reference sequence). CDR3 amino acids: CASSILAGGTGELFF. The CDR3 nucleotides are TGTGCCAGTAGTATACTAGCGGGAGGGACCGGGGAGCTGTTTTTT.

The chain links TRBV5-1 to TRBJ2-1; 9 nucleotides match TRBD2. Germline CDR1 is SGHRS and CDR2 is YFSETQ. This CDR3 is 16 amino acids long. Unmatched junction bases numbered 9, after V lost 0 bases and J lost 8 bases. CDR3 protein: CASSLVAGGPRDEQFF. The CDR3 nucleotides are TGCGCCAGCAGCTTGGTGGCGGGGGGGCCGCGGGATGAGCAGTTCTTC. The full variable domain, its missing parts supplied by reference TRBV5-1 and TRBJ2-1, is KAGVTQTPRYLIKTRGQQVTLSCSPISGHRSVSWYQQTPGQGLQFLFEYFSETQRNKGNFPGRFSGRQFSNSRSEMNVSTLELGDSALYLCASSLVAGGPRDEQFFGPGTRLTVL.

CDR3 nucleotide sequence: TGTGCCAGCAGCCAATCCGGACAGGCCGGGGGGCAGTATTTT. Residues: CASSQSGQAGGQYF. V is TRBV6-2 or TRBV6-3 and J is TRBJ2-3; a weak D match, TRBD1 (7 bases). This CDR3 has 14 amino acids. Trimming left V 6 bases short and J 11 bases short, with 21 bases between. Germline V gene data show CDR1 as MNHEY and CDR2 as SVGEGT.

The chain is built from TRBV28 and TRBJ1-2; D unclear. The CDR3 has 15 residues. Germline V gene data show CDR1 as MDHEN and CDR2 as SYDVKM. V was pared by 6 bases and J by 4 bases, with 18 bases between. In nucleotides, the CDR3 is TGTGCCAGCAGCGGTGCCTCCGAGGGTTCCTATGGCTACACCTTC. Its protein product is CASSGASEGSYGYTF.

The chain couples TRBV30 to TRBJ2-2; 9 bases line up with TRBD2. The V gene's germline CDR1 is GTSNPN and CDR2 SVGIG (reference sequence). The CDR3 contains 16 residues. With 0 bases clipped from V and 8 bases from J, the junction kept 10 bases outside the gene matches. The CDR3 region is CAWSVKEAGGRGELFF. DNA for the CDR3: TGTGCCTGGAGTGTAAAGGAAGCGGGGGGTAGGGGGGAGCTGTTTTTT.

This chain uses TRBV2 with TRBJ1-4; D remains unclear. Germline CDR1 is SNHLY and CDR2 is FYNNEI. V was shortened by 4 bases and J by 8 bases, with 5 bases between the two germline ends. The length of the CDR3 is 11 residues. The CDR3 loop is CASSAGEKLFF. The DNA of the CDR3 is TGTGCCAGCAGTGCGGGAGAAAAACTGTTTTTT.

This chain connects TRBV24-1 to TRBJ2-2; D unclear. Per germline, CDR1 KGHDR and CDR2 SFDVKD. The CDR3 consists of 13 residues. Trimming left V 4 bases short and J 7 bases short, with 9 bases between. CDR3 loop: CATSDIAGGELFF. The CDR3 nucleotides read TGTGCCACCAGTGACATAGCTGGCGGGGAGCTGTTTTTT.

This clone was detected only a few times. The chain is built from TRBV7-9 and TRBJ2-2; TRBD2 matches at 10 bases. J lost 4 bases, V lost 2 bases, and 4 bases had no gene match. Germline CDR1 reads SEHNR; CDR2 reads FQNEAQ (reference sequence). The CDR3 sequence is 16 residues long. The CDR3 here is CASSLPSGGVTGELFF. In DNA, the CDR3 is TGTGCCAGCAGCTTACCTAGCGGGGGTGTCACCGGGGAGCTGTTTTTT.

The chain carries TRBV7-6 and TRBJ2-7; 8 nucleotides align to TRBD1. The CDR3 covers 16 residues. Germline V gene data show CDR1 as SGHVS and CDR2 as FNYEAQ. Trimming removed 1 base from V and 2 bases from J; junction bases left unmatched: 7. The CDR3: CASSLGLNRGTYEQYF. The CDR3 DNA reads TGTGCCAGCAGCTTAGGACTGAACAGGGGGACCTACGAGCAGTACTTC. The whole variable domain, filled in from reference TRBV7-6 and TRBJ2-7, reads GAGVSQSPRYKVTKRGQDVALRCDPISGHVSLYWYRQALGQGPEFLTYFNYEAQQDKSGLPNDRFSAERPEGSISTLTIQRTEQRDSAMYRCASSLGLNRGTYEQYFGPGTRLTVT.

The V gene is TRBV10-3, the J gene TRBJ1-5; 8 nucleotides align to TRBD1. The germline gives CDR1 ENHRY, CDR2 SYGVKD. Losses at the gene ends were 4 bases for V and 0 bases for J; bases not matched to a gene: 5. The CDR3 is 16 residues long. The CDR3 protein is CAISAQGGGSNQPQHF. CDR3 coding DNA: TGTGCCATCAGTGCACAGGGGGGCGGTAGCAATCAGCCCCAGCATTTT.

The rearrangement joins TRBV19 to TRBJ1-1; unclear D gene. The CDR3 is 14 amino acids. The germline CDR1 and CDR2 sequences are LNHDA and SQIVND (reference sequence). V lost 5 bases to trimming and J lost 7 bases, with 17 bases between them. The CDR3 is CASSDQRGRLEAFF. The DNA for the CDR3 is TGTGCCAGTAGTGATCAGAGAGGGCGGCTTGAAGCTTTCTTT.

This clone was recorded a few times. This chain uses TRBV4-1 with TRBJ1-1; D is unresolved. From germline, CDR1 is MGHRA and CDR2 YSYEKL. With 6 bases removed from V and 3 bases from J, the gap between germline ends came to 14 bases. This CDR3 contains 14 residues. In DNA form, the CDR3 reads TGCGCCAGCAGTCGACGGGGAGCTGACACTGAAGCTTTCTTT. This sequence encodes CASSRRGADTEAFF.

The count of this clone is one. The chain recombines TRBV30 with TRBJ2-5; D perhaps matches TRBD2 (5 bases). V shed 2 bases and J shed 1 base, with 17 bases lying between them. The CDR3 runs 16 residues. CDR1 and CDR2 (germline): GTSNPN, SVGIG (reference sequence). As DNA, the CDR3 is TGTGCCTGGAGTACCTCCCGGAGGAGCCTCCAAGAGACCCAGTACTTC. Its translation is CAWSTSRRSLQETQYF. The variable domain in full, completed from reference TRBV30 and TRBJ2-5, reads SQTIHQWPATLVQPVGSPLSLECTVEGTSNPNLYWYRQAAGRGLQLLFYSVGIGQISSEVPQNLSASRPQDRQFILSSKKLLLSDSGFYLCAWSTSRRSLQETQYFGPGTRLLVL.

This chain joins TRBV5-1 and TRBJ2-7, with 12 positions matching TRBD2. The CDR3 extends over 14 amino acids. Losses at the gene ends were 5 bases for V and 5 bases for J; bases not matched to a gene: 5. Germline V gene data show CDR1 as SGHRS and CDR2 as YFSETQ. CDR3 sequence (DNA): TGCGCCAGCAGATGGACTAGCGGGGAGAACGAGCAGTACTTC. Protein: CASRWTSGENEQYF.

The rearrangement joins TRBV15 to TRBJ1-2, with TRBD1 identical over 8 bases. The CDR3 spans 13 residues. V lost 8 bases to trimming and J lost 3 bases; unmatched junction nucleotides: 5. The germline V gene has CDR1 LNHNV and CDR2 YYDKDF (reference sequence). In DNA form, the CDR3 reads TGTGCCACCGGACAGGGATCCGACTATGGCTACACCTTC. This sequence encodes CATGQGSDYGYTF.

The chain has TRBV4-1 and TRBJ1-3, with D possibly matching TRBD1 (6 bases). V was pared by 5 bases and J by 2 bases, with 16 bases between. Germline CDR1 reads MGHRA; CDR2 reads YSYEKL. The CDR3 runs 16 residues. CDR3 protein: CASSGGARIPGNTIYF. In DNA form, the CDR3 reads TGCGCCAGCAGCGGGGGGGCGAGGATTCCTGGAAACACCATATATTTT.

CDR3 protein: CASSLYRGTEAFF. DNA for the CDR3: TGTGCCAGCAGTTTATACCGGGGCACTGAAGCTTTCTTT. The genes are TRBV28 and TRBJ1-1, with D uncertain. There are 13 residues in the CDR3. V lost 1 base, J lost 4 bases, and 7 bases lay in between. The germline V gene encodes CDR1 MDHEN and CDR2 SYDVKM.

V is TRBV30 and J is TRBJ1-2; no clear D. The CDR3 extends over 16 amino acids. V was cut by 2 bases and J by 2 bases, with 18 bases left in between. CDR1 and CDR2 from the germline V gene are GTSNPN and SVGIG (reference sequence). CDR3 nucleotide sequence: TGTGCCTGGAGTCGAGAGGGTCTGGGGTCCAACTATGGCTACACCTTC. This encodes CAWSREGLGSNYGYTF. The full variable domain, in which reference TRBV30 and TRBJ1-2 provide the parts outside the CDR3, is SQTIHQWPATLVQPVGSPLSLECTVEGTSNPNLYWYRQAAGRGLQLLFYSVGIGQISSEVPQNLSASRPQDRQFILSSKKLLLSDSGFYLCAWSREGLGSNYGYTFGSGTRLTVV.

V is TRBV2 and J is TRBJ2-1; D is perhaps TRBD2 (6 bases). The V and J ends lost 6 bases and 7 bases respectively, with 13 bases between them. This CDR3 is 13 amino acids long. Germline CDR1 reads SNHLY; CDR2 reads FYNNEI. The chain's CDR3 is CASSKRLGNEQFF. Written as DNA, the CDR3 is TGTGCCAGCAGCAAAAGACTAGGGAATGAGCAGTTCTTC.

The chain recombines TRBV30 with TRBJ2-7; D is undetermined. Trimming removed 2 bases at V and 1 base at J, with 3 bases between. CDR1 and CDR2 (germline): GTSNPN, SVGIG (reference sequence). This CDR3 has 11 residues. The CDR3 is CAWSQSYEQYF. DNA for the CDR3: TGTGCCTGGAGTCAGTCCTACGAGCAGTACTTC.

The chain employs TRBV4-2 and TRBJ1-1; TRBD1 is a possible D gene (5 bases). Trimming took 4 bases from V and 0 from J, leaving 9 bases between them. Germline V gene sequence: CDR1 LGHNA, CDR2 YNFKEQ. The CDR3 is 14 residues long. As DNA, the CDR3 is TGTGCCAGCAGCCTCCAGACAGTGAACACTGAAGCTTTCTTT. Its translation is CASSLQTVNTEAFF.

The J gene is TRBJ1-3, the V gene TRBV28, with D tentatively TRBD1 (6 bases). Per germline, CDR1 MDHEN and CDR2 SYDVKM. V gave up 3 bases and J gave up 2 bases, with 8 bases separating them. The CDR3 totals 14 residues. CDR3 protein: CASSLTGPGNTIYF. The CDR3 nucleotides read TGTGCCAGCAGTTTGACAGGTCCTGGAAACACCATATATTTT.